The 20 T cell receptor beta chains below come from one sample, sequenced in a study of technical replicates of blood from a few donors. Clones were sequenced by immunoSEQ multiplex PCR, and TCRdb holds only the in-frame ones, with some missing. The repertoire holds more than 65,000 clones, just under 95% seen once, with approximately 0.25% in the top ten. The source material was T cells isolated from PBMCs. These receptors came from a human donor in good health.

The DNA for the CDR3 is TGCGCCAGCAGCAGAGACAGGGACTCCGAGCAGTTCTTC. This codes for CASSRDRDSEQFF. The chain is built from TRBV5-1 and TRBJ2-1, with D perhaps matching TRBD1 (7 bases). The CDR3 totals 13 residues. Germline V gene lookup returns CDR1 SGHRS and CDR2 YFSETQ. V gave up 4 bases and J gave up 10 bases, with 15 bases separating them.

This chain joins TRBV6-4 and TRBJ2-1; 10 nucleotides line up with TRBD2. Per germline, CDR1 MRHNA and CDR2 SNTAGT. Losses at the gene ends were 3 bases for V and 2 bases for J; bases not matched to a gene: 1. This CDR3 comprises 15 residues. The CDR3 DNA reads as TGTGCCAGCAGTGAAAGCGGGGGGGCCTACAATGAGCAGTTCTTC. It is translated as CASSESGGAYNEQFF.

This chain links TRBV7-9 with TRBJ1-1, with D possibly being TRBD1 (5 bases). V was cut by 4 bases and J by 1 base, with 22 bases left in between. The CDR3 contains 18 residues. Per germline, CDR1 SEHNR and CDR2 FQNEAQ (reference sequence). CDR3 in amino acids: CASSSGTGEGPTNTEAFF. In DNA form, the CDR3 reads TGTGCCAGCAGCTCAGGGACGGGAGAAGGACCAACGAACACTGAAGCTTTCTTT.

The gene calls are TRBV5-4 and TRBJ2-2; 10 nucleotides match TRBD2. The CDR3 covers 18 residues. Looked up from germline, CDR1 is SGHNT and CDR2 is YYREEE (reference sequence). After removal of 9 bases from V and 1 base from J, the junction contained 15 bases not matched to a gene. This chain's CDR3 is CATFPRASGGVNTGELFF. Written as DNA, the CDR3 is TGTGCCACTTTCCCAAGGGCTAGCGGGGGAGTGAACACCGGGGAGCTGTTTTTT.

The chain uses TRBV5-1 and TRBJ1-3; no firm D call. The CDR3 sequence is 14 residues long. Germline V gene lookup returns CDR1 SGHRS and CDR2 YFSETQ. V gave up 4 bases and J gave up 0 bases, with 8 bases separating them. The CDR3 here is CASSPGRSGNTIYF. The CDR3, as DNA: TGCGCCAGCAGCCCCGGTCGCTCTGGAAACACCATATATTTT.

The chain has TRBV14 and TRBJ2-7; D is possibly TRBD1 (5 bases). Trimming cost V 5 bases and J 6 bases, with 11 bases left between them. The CDR3 runs 12 residues. The germline V gene encodes CDR1 SGHDN and CDR2 FVKESK. As DNA, the CDR3 is TGTGCCAGCAGCTCTCTAGGGGTCGAGCAGTACTTC. Translated, it gives CASSSLGVEQYF.

V and J are TRBV7-8 and TRBJ1-5; D is possibly TRBD1 (6 bases). Germline values: CDR1 SGHVS, CDR2 FQNEAQ. The CDR3 has 15 residues. V dropped 5 bases and J dropped 2 bases, with 13 bases sitting between them. The CDR3 region has the DNA TGTGCCAGCAGCCCCAGGGGTATTGGCAATCAGCCCCAGCATTTT. Translating it yields CASSPRGIGNQPQHF.

This clone appeared once. The gene calls are TRBV7-9 and TRBJ2-3; maybe TRBD2 (5 bases). The CDR3 extends over 15 amino acids. Trimming shortened V by 2 bases and J by 0 bases, and 9 bases separated the two germline ends. Germline-derived CDR1 and CDR2 are SEHNR and FQNEAQ (reference sequence). CDR3 DNA sequence: TGTGCCAGCAGCTTAATGCGGACTAGCACAGATACGCAGTATTTT. It is translated as CASSLMRTSTDTQYF.

The CDR3 spells CASSIKSGNNEQFF. The CDR3 DNA is TGTGCCAGTAGTATAAAGTCAGGCAACAATGAGCAGTTCTTC. The chain employs TRBV19 and TRBJ2-1, with D hard to call. Germline V gives CDR1 LNHDA, CDR2 SQIVND (reference sequence). There are 14 residues in the CDR3. Trimming removed 2 bases from V and 5 bases from J, with 10 bases in between.

V usage is TRBV19 and J usage is TRBJ2-1, with D perhaps TRBD2 (6 bases). The length of the CDR3 is 14 residues. From germline, CDR1 is LNHDA and CDR2 SQIVND (reference sequence). With 6 bases removed from V and 3 bases from J, the gap between germline ends came to 12 bases. The CDR3 DNA reads TGTGCCAGTAGGGGAGGTATCGGCTACAATGAGCAGTTCTTC. It is translated as CASRGGIGYNEQFF.

The rearrangement uses TRBV9 and TRBJ1-1; the D is unclear. This CDR3 contains 13 residues. The germline CDR1 and CDR2 sequences are SGDLS and YYNGEE. V lost 4 bases and J 3 bases, leaving 10 bases between the germline ends. In DNA form, the CDR3 reads TGTGCCAGCAGCCCGGGGAAGGACACTGAAGCTTTCTTT. Its translation is CASSPGKDTEAFF.

This chain joins TRBV14 and TRBJ1-3, with 12 bases matching TRBD1. V lost 6 bases, J lost 2 bases, and 8 bases stayed unmatched. The CDR3 spans 17 residues. Germline CDR1 is SGHDN and CDR2 is FVKESK. This CDR3 is CASSPGTGGFTGNTIYF. CDR3 nucleotide sequence: TGTGCCAGCAGTCCCGGGACAGGGGGCTTTACTGGAAACACCATATATTTT.

The rearrangement joins TRBV9 to TRBJ2-7, with TRBD1 as a possible D gene (5 bases). Per germline, CDR1 SGDLS and CDR2 YYNGEE. The CDR3 consists of 14 residues. The V end was cut by 2 bases, the J end by 4 bases, with 13 bases between. CDR3 coding DNA: TGTGCCAGCAGCGTCGATATTACAGGTTACGAGCAGTACTTC. Amino acid sequence: CASSVDITGYEQYF.

This chain connects TRBV5-5 to TRBJ2-2; TRBD2 matches at 10 bases. Germline trimming cut 4 bases from V and 7 bases from J; bases unmatched to any gene: 10. CDR1 and CDR2 (germline): SGHKS, YYEKEE (reference sequence). The CDR3 is made up of 16 amino acids. The CDR3 DNA reads as TGTGCCAGCAGCCCTTATAGCGGGGGGCCGGACGGGGAGCTGTTTTTT. Residues: CASSPYSGGPDGELFF. The whole variable domain, filled in from reference TRBV5-5 and TRBJ2-2, reads DAGVTQSPTHLIKTRGQQVTLRCSPISGHKSVSWYQQVLGQGPQFIFQYYEKEERGRGNFPDRFSARQFPNYSSELNVNALLLGDSALYLCASSPYSGGPDGELFFGEGSRLTVL.

The CDR3 loop reads CASSFTDTYTEAFF. In DNA form, the CDR3 reads TGTGCCAGCAGTTTCACCGACACGTACACTGAAGCTTTCTTT. The V gene is TRBV27, the J gene TRBJ1-1; D gene uncertain. Germline loops: CDR1 MNHEY, CDR2 SMNVEV (reference sequence). The CDR3 is made up of 14 amino acids. Trimming pared 3 bases from V and 3 bases from J, leaving 11 bases between.

The chain's CDR3 is CASSKAQEQAPDKNIQYF. The CDR3 DNA is TGTGCCAGCAGCAAAGCGCAAGAACAGGCCCCTGACAAAAACATTCAGTACTTC. The V gene is TRBV21-1, the J gene TRBJ2-4; TRBD1, the table's D call, lacks a check against the DNA. TRBV21-1 counts as a pseudogene. CDR3 length: 18 residues.

This clone showed up just once. V usage is TRBV10-1 and J usage is TRBJ2-3; TRBD2 matches 7 bases. Germline CDR1 reads WNHNN; CDR2 reads SYGVQD (reference sequence). The CDR3 spans 14 residues. The V gene end was trimmed by 2 bases and the J gene end by 1 base; junction bases not matched to a gene: 0. The CDR3: CASSETSGTDTQYF. CDR3 DNA: TGCGCCAGCAGTGAGACTAGCGGCACAGATACGCAGTATTTT.

The V and J genes are TRBV29-1 and TRBJ1-1, with 7 positions matching TRBD1. V lost 1 base to trimming and J lost 2 bases; unmatched junction nucleotides: 4. Germline assignment: CDR1 SQVTM and CDR2 ANQGSEA. This CDR3 is built from 14 residues. In nucleotides, the CDR3 is TGCAGCGTTGAAGGGACAGGATCCAACACTGAAGCTTTCTTT. Translation: CSVEGTGSNTEAFF.

This clone was observed once. CDR3 in amino acids: CASSLKQTTDTQYF. CDR3 coding DNA: TGTGCCAGCAGCTTGAAACAGACCACAGATACGCAGTATTTT. The chain carries TRBV5-4 and TRBJ2-3; no clear D. Germline loops: CDR1 SGHNT, CDR2 YYREEE (reference sequence). The V end lost 1 base, the J end lost 2 bases, and 8 bases lay between the germline ends. There are 14 residues in the CDR3.

The chain is built from TRBV5-1 and TRBJ2-2; 12 nucleotides line up with TRBD2. Germline values: CDR1 SGHRS, CDR2 YFSETQ. The junction had 8 bases not matched to a gene; V was cut back by 4 bases and J by 7 bases. This CDR3 contains 16 residues. CDR3 sequence: CASSRLTSGSFGELFF. The CDR3 nucleotides read TGCGCCAGCAGCAGATTGACTAGCGGGAGTTTCGGGGAGCTGTTTTTT.